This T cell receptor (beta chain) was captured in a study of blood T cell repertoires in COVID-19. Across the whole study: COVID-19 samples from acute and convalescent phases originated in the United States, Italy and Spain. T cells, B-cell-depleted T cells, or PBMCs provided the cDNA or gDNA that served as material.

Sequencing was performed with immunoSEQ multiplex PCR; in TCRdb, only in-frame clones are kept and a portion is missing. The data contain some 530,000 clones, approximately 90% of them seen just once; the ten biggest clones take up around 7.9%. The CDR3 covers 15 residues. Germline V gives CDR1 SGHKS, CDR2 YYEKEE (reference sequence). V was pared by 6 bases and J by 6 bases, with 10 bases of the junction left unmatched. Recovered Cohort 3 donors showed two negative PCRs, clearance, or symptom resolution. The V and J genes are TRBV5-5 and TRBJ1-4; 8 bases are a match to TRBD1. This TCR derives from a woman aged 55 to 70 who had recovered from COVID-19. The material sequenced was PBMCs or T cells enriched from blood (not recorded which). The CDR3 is CASTLDPGGYEKLFF. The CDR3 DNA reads TGTGCCAGCACCCTGGATCCAGGGGGCTATGAAAAACTGTTTTTT.